This is a list of T cell receptor beta chains from one sample in a study of T cell responses to AZD1222 COVID-19 vaccine. TCRdb's table, derived via immunoSEQ multiplex PCR, lists solely in-frame clones and lacks some. The sample includes more than 140,000 clones, around 88% of them seen just once. The source material was peripheral blood, sampled on day 0 of MenACWY control vaccination. The receptors originated from an adult in good health. Both conserved end residues are part of each CDR3. Each record gives: J gene, V gene, clone size, D gene, CDR3 protein, CDR3 DNA. A D gene is named only where the DNA matches it firmly. The size of a clone is reported for some rows only, either as once, few or many, or as a class for expanded clones.

TRBJ2-5,TRBV15,NA,NA,CATSRGKGAYQETQYF,TGTGCCACCAGCAGAGGGAAGGGCGCCTACCAAGAGACCCAGTACTTC
TRBJ2-3,TRBV28,few,TRBD1,CASSDRARDTQYF,TGTGCCAGCAGTGACAGGGCCAGAGATACGCAGTATTTT
TRBJ2-5,TRBV7-9,NA,TRBD1,CASSYHRDRGQETQYF,TGTGCCAGCAGCTATCACCGGGACAGGGGACAAGAGACCCAGTACTTC
TRBJ2-7,TRBV6-5,NA,NA,CASSYSTWREQYF,TGTGCCAGCAGTTACTCGACCTGGCGCGAGCAGTACTTC
TRBJ1-1,TRBV13,NA,NA,CASSWGGSMNTEAFF,TGTGCCAGCAGCTGGGGGGGCTCCATGAACACTGAAGCTTTCTTT
TRBJ1-6,TRBV6-5,once,NA,CASTARDLYNSPLHF,TGTGCCAGCACCGCGCGGGACCTCTATAATTCACCCCTCCACTTT
TRBJ1-1,TRBV4-1,once,TRBD1,CASSHSQGGAMNTEAFF,TGCGCCAGCAGCCATTCTCAAGGGGGCGCCATGAACACTGAAGCTTTCTTT
TRBJ1-6,TRBV28,NA,TRBD1,CASSSRTGPYSPLHF,TGTGCCAGCAGTTCAAGGACAGGGCCCTATTCACCCCTCCACTTT
TRBJ2-5,TRBV28,NA,NA,CASWGSEETQYF,TGTGCCAGCTGGGGGAGTGAAGAGACCCAGTACTTC
TRBJ1-3,TRBV9,NA,NA,CASSERVDGYSGNTIYF,TGTGCCAGCAGCGAGAGAGTCGACGGATACTCTGGAAACACCATATATTTT
TRBJ2-4,TRBV30,NA,NA,CAWSVLESPDIQYF,TGTGCCTGGAGTGTACTCGAATCCCCCGACATTCAGTACTTC
TRBJ1-2,TRBV29-1,NA,NA,CSVEARANYGYTF,TGCAGCGTTGAGGCCAGGGCTAACTATGGCTACACCTTC
TRBJ1-1,TRBV11-3,NA,TRBD1,CASSLTGDLNTEAFF,TGTGCCAGCAGCTTGACAGGGGATTTGAACACTGAAGCTTTCTTT
TRBJ1-5,TRBV18,NA,NA,CASSPLAGLLQPQHF,TGTGCCAGCTCACCACTTGCGGGGCTTCTCCAGCCCCAGCATTTT
TRBJ2-1,TRBV6-2/TRBV6-3,NA,NA,CASSYSWQTGSYNEQFF,TGTGCCAGCAGTTACTCCTGGCAGACAGGCTCCTACAATGAGCAGTTCTTC
TRBJ1-1,TRBV14,NA,NA,CASSQDAARRVETFF,TGTGCCAGCAGCCAAGATGCAGCGCGAAGGGTTGAAACTTTCTTT
TRBJ1-4,TRBV6-1,once,NA,CASSDVISEKLFF,TGTGCCAGCAGTGACGTAATTAGCGAAAAACTGTTTTTT
TRBJ1-4,TRBV5-1,NA,NA,CASSLGLAVTNEKLFF,TGCGCCAGCAGCTTGGGGCTGGCGGTAACTAATGAAAAACTGTTTTTT
TRBJ2-7,TRBV12-3/TRBV12-4,few,TRBD1,CASRQGVYEQYF,TGTGCCAGCAGACAGGGGGTTTACGAGCAGTACTTC
TRBJ1-2,TRBV18,NA,NA,CASSEPISGYTF,TGTGCCAGCTCAGAGCCTATTTCTGGCTACACCTTC
TRBJ1-1,TRBV7-2,NA,NA,CASSLELLGEAFF,TGTGCCAGCAGCTTAGAGTTGCTGGGGGAAGCTTTCTTT
TRBJ2-3,TRBV7-2,NA,NA,CASSTANTDTQYF,TGTGCCAGCAGCACTGCTAACACAGATACGCAGTATTTT
TRBJ2-7,TRBV6-1,NA,NA,CASSERYEQYF,TGTGCCAGCAGTGAGAGGTACGAGCAGTACTTC
TRBJ1-3,TRBV28,NA,NA,CASSPPPGNSGNTIYF,TGTGCCAGCAGTCCCCCTCCCGGTAACTCTGGAAACACCATATATTTT
TRBJ1-1,TRBV5-1,NA,NA,CASRTGSSNTEAFF,TGCGCCAGCCGGACGGGGTCCTCGAACACTGAAGCTTTCTTT
TRBJ1-1,TRBV30,NA,NA,CAWSVLGYAFF,TGTGCCTGGAGTGTACTGGGGTATGCTTTCTTT
TRBJ1-5,TRBV2,NA,NA,CASSERAGDQPQHF,TGTGCCAGCAGTGAACGGGCAGGGGATCAGCCCCAGCATTTT
TRBJ1-5,TRBV5-5,once,NA,CASSLSGAVQPQHF,TGTGCCAGCAGCTTGTCTGGGGCCGTTCAGCCCCAGCATTTT
TRBJ1-2,TRBV10-3,NA,NA,CAISETWDGGYTF,TGTGCCATCAGTGAGACCTGGGACGGCGGCTACACCTTC
TRBJ1-1,TRBV11-3,NA,TRBD1,CASSPRLGGHTEAFF,TGTGCCAGCAGCCCCCGGTTAGGGGGCCACACTGAAGCTTTCTTT
TRBJ2-3,TRBV30,once,NA,CARRYTDTQYF,TGTGCCCGGAGGTACACAGATACGCAGTATTTT
TRBJ2-5,TRBV6-2/TRBV6-3,NA,NA,CASSSSYLTQYF,TGTGCCAGCAGCTCGAGTTACTTGACCCAGTACTTC
TRBJ2-3,TRBV9,NA,TRBD2,CASSVRVSGETRTDTQYF,TGTGCCAGCAGCGTCCGGGTTAGCGGGGAGACTCGCACAGATACGCAGTATTTT
TRBJ1-1,TRBV19,NA,NA,CASSMREGTTEAFF,TGTGCCAGTAGTATGAGGGAGGGCACCACTGAAGCTTTCTTT
TRBJ2-1,TRBV9,once,TRBD1,CASSGPQGADEQFF,TGTGCCAGCAGCGGACCACAGGGGGCCGATGAGCAGTTCTTC
TRBJ1-6,TRBV30,NA,NA,CAWSRNGPYGPLHF,TGTGCCTGGAGTCGAAACGGACCGTATGGACCCCTCCACTTT
TRBJ1-1,TRBV6-4,few,NA,CASSFTEDTEAFF,TGTGCCAGCAGTTTCACGGAGGACACTGAAGCTTTCTTT
TRBJ1-1,TRBV7-9,NA,NA,CASRPGVNTEAFF,TGTGCCAGCAGACCAGGGGTGAACACTGAAGCTTTCTTT
TRBJ2-1,TRBV7-3,once,NA,CASSLRGDPYNEQFF,TGTGCCAGCAGCTTGAGGGGAGACCCCTACAATGAGCAGTTCTTC
TRBJ2-7,TRBV5-1,NA,NA,CASSLVTAGSYEQYF,TGCGCCAGCAGCTTGGTTACAGCGGGCTCCTACGAGCAGTACTTC
TRBJ1-5,TRBV30,NA,NA,CAWSVQGFSNQPQHF,TGTGCCTGGAGTGTACAGGGTTTTAGCAATCAGCCCCAGCATTTT
TRBJ2-2,TRBV6-5,NA,NA,CASSSTPGGELFF,TGTGCCAGCAGTTCCACACCGGGCGGGGAGCTGTTTTTT
TRBJ2-6,TRBV7-8,NA,NA,CASSLEVRGPGANVLTF,TGTGCCAGCAGCTTAGAAGTCCGGGGGCCCGGGGCCAACGTCCTGACTTTC
TRBJ2-3,TRBV7-3,NA,TRBD2,CASSSRGGRISDTQYF,TGTGCCAGCAGCTCCCGGGGGGGCCGAATCTCAGATACGCAGTATTTT
TRBJ1-4,TRBV7-8,NA,NA,CASSFQPRGEKLFF,TGTGCCAGCAGCTTCCAACCGAGGGGTGAAAAACTGTTTTTT
TRBJ1-2,TRBV6-2/TRBV6-3,NA,TRBD1,CASSRQGARYGYTF,TGTGCCAGCAGTCGACAGGGGGCGAGGTATGGCTACACCTTC
TRBJ2-5,TRBV19,NA,TRBD1,CASSRDRGSGETQYF,TGTGCCAGTAGTAGGGACAGGGGTTCGGGCGAGACCCAGTACTTC
TRBJ2-7,TRBV27,NA,NA,CASSRGVEQYF,TGTGCCAGCAGTAGGGGGGTGGAGCAGTACTTC
TRBJ2-6,TRBV5-1,NA,NA,CASSLSVAGANVLTF,TGCGCCAGCAGCTTGTCCGTTGCCGGGGCCAACGTCCTGACTTTC
TRBJ1-1,TRBV28,once,NA,CASSRESRGHTEAFF,TGTGCCAGCAGCCGCGAGTCACGGGGGCATACTGAAGCTTTCTTT
TRBJ2-2,TRBV18,NA,NA,CASSPLLTLGNTGELFF,TGTGCCAGCTCACCACTGCTTACCCTAGGAAACACCGGGGAGCTGTTTTTT
TRBJ1-4,TRBV6-2/TRBV6-3,once,NA,CASSQWTATNEKLFF,TGTGCCAGCAGCCAGTGGACAGCAACTAATGAAAAACTGTTTTTT
TRBJ1-3,TRBV12-3/TRBV12-4,NA,NA,CAREVGNTIYF,TGTGCCAGGGAGGTGGGAAACACCATATATTTT
TRBJ2-7,TRBV9,NA,NA,CASSVEENYEQYF,TGTGCCAGCAGCGTAGAGGAGAACTACGAGCAGTACTTC
TRBJ1-4,TRBV7-2,NA,NA,CASSFGGAQNNEKLFF,TGTGCCAGCAGCTTCGGGGGGGCGCAAAATAATGAAAAACTGTTTTTT
TRBJ1-5,TRBV19,NA,NA,CASRPRGAQHF,TGTGCCAGTAGGCCTCGGGGGGCCCAGCATTTT
TRBJ1-4,TRBV7-2,NA,NA,CASSNRRTEKLFF,TGTGCCAGCAGCAACAGGAGAACTGAAAAACTGTTTTTT
TRBJ1-1,TRBV5-1,once,NA,CASSLAPSMNTEAFF,TGCGCCAGCAGCTTGGCCCCCAGTATGAACACTGAAGCTTTCTTT
TRBJ1-6,TRBV6-6,NA,NA,CASSVVGTSPLHF,TGTGCCAGCAGCGTTGTGGGTACTTCACCCCTCCACTTT
TRBJ2-1,TRBV29-1,NA,NA,CSVVSIGGYNEQFF,TGCAGCGTTGTAAGCATAGGAGGGTACAATGAGCAGTTCTTC